This TCR beta chain stems from a study of vaccination effects on CD4 cells after COVID-19. Study-wide findings and caveats: A shortage of convalescent patients and an absence of early post-infection timepoints characterized the study. Late post-vaccination, clones induced by infection and those induced by vaccine underwent marked clonal contraction.

Method: immunoSEQ multiplex PCR; TCRdb's copy keeps in-frame clones and lacks some. The sample records roughly 71,000 clones, around 80% being singletons. ViraFEST assay sequencing came after antigen-specific CD4+ T cells were expanded with viral peptide pools. It was after 10 days of culture that CD4+ T cells were isolated. It was two doses of either the BNT162b2 or mRNA-1273 vaccine that participants received. Fresh IL-2-containing medium replaced half the medium on days 3 and 7. Trimming stripped 10 bases from V and 9 bases from J, with 13 bases between. The CDR3 totals 11 residues. Of note for this clone: Its antigen is unidentified.

The TCR originated in a human donor who received a COVID-19 vaccine. This rearrangement joins TRBV12-3 or TRBV12-4 to TRBJ1-5; D is undetermined. The specimen comprised CD4+ T cells from PBMCs cultured with HCoV-229E spike peptides, sampled after COVID-19 vaccination. CDR3 in DNA: TGTGCCACCGGACGGGAGTGGCCCCAGCATTTT. It specifies CATGREWPQHF.